The clone carrying this T cell receptor beta chain occurred once. The data derive from a study of blood T cell repertoires in COVID-19. Study-wide background: From the United States, Italy and Spain came samples of acute and convalescent COVID-19. PBMCs, B-cell-depleted T cells, or T cells were the source of the cDNA or gDNA that made up the material.

The germline CDR1 and CDR2 sequences are LNHDA and SQIVND (reference sequence). CDR3 length equals 15 residues. V lost 2 bases and J 1 base, leaving 12 bases between the germline ends. Per the original methods: For nucleated cells, counts were estimated from reference gene primer amplification. Clones were sequenced by immunoSEQ multiplex PCR, and TCRdb holds only the in-frame ones, with some missing. V and J calls and clone size follow that table, whereas D and trimming were derived from the DNA. This table has around 250,000 clones, about nine tenths appearing once. The sequence was obtained from a woman in her 40s who had recovered from COVID-19. The chain uses TRBV19 and TRBJ2-7, with D possibly matching TRBD2 (6 bases). Sequencing was done on a sample of peripheral blood. CDR3 region: CASSIYRDSSYEQYF. The CDR3 DNA is TGTGCCAGTAGTATATACCGGGACTCTTCCTACGAGCAGTACTTC.